This T cell receptor (beta chain) is from a study of cytomegalovirus exposure and HLA in healthy donors. Study overall: A prior study identified 117 million unique TCR beta sequences from about 180 million T cells. Findings and caveats of the study: According to an earlier analysis, most TCR beta V segments yielded productive rearrangements about 87% or about 30% of the time. Under in vitro conditions, a few CMV-associated chains were confirmed as specific for CMV antigens.

Note on this clone: Its antigen is still unknown.

The PCR contained 60 Vbeta and 13 Jbeta primers. The table came from immunoSEQ multiplex PCR; TCRdb's copy has only in-frame clones and leaves some out. In all, the sample yields about 200,000 clones. In germline, CDR1 is LNHDA, CDR2 SQIVND (reference sequence). The CDR3 sequence is 18 residues long. V lost 4 bases and J lost 0, with 19 bases in between. These donors, healthy bone marrow donors, were studied. What was sequenced was PBMCs. The clonotype was recovered from a boy between 5 and 17 years old in good health and CMV-seronegative. The rearrangement links TRBV19 to TRBJ2-1; TRBD1 might be the D (6 bases). The CDR3 here is CASSKKAPGTSSYNEQFF. DNA of the CDR3: TGTGCCAGTAGTAAAAAGGCCCCCGGGACAAGCTCCTACAATGAGCAGTTCTTC.